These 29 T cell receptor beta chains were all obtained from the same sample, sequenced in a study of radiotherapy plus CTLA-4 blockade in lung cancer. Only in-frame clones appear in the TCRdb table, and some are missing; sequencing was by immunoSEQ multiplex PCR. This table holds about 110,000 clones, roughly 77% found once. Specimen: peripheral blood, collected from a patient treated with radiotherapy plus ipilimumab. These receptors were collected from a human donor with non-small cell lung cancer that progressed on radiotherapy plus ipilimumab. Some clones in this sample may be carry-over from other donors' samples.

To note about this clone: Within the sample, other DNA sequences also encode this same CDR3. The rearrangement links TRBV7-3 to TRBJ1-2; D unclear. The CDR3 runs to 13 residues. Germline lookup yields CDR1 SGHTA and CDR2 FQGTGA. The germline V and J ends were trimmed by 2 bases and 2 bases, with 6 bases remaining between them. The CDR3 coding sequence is TGTGCCAGCAGCTTATTTCCGAACTATGGCTACACCTTC. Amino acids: CASSLFPNYGYTF.

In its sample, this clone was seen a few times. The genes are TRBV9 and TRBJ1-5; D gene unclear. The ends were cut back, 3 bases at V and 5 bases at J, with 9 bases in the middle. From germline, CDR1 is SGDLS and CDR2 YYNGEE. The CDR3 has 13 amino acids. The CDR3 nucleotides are TGTGCCAGCAGCGCTCAGGACGATCAGCCCCAGCATTTT. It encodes CASSAQDDQPQHF.

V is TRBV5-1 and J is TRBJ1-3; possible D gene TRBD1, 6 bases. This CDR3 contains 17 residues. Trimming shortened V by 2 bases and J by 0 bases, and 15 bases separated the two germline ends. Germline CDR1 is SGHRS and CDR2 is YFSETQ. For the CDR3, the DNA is TGCGCCAGCAGCTTTTCGGGGGGCACAAGCTCTGGAAACACCATATATTTT. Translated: CASSFSGGTSSGNTIYF.

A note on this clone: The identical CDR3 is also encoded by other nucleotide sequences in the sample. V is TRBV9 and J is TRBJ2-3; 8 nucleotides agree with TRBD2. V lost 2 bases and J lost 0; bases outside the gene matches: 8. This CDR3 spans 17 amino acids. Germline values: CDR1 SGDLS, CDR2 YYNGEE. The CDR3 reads CASSVVGVAGSTDTQYF. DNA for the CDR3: TGTGCCAGCAGCGTGGTCGGGGTAGCGGGGAGCACAGATACGCAGTATTTT.

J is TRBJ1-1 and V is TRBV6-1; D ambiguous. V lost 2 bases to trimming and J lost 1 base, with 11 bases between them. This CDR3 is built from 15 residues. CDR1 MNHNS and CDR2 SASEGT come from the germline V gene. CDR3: CASSEYSQANTEAFF. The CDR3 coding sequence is TGTGCCAGCAGTGAATATAGTCAGGCGAACACTGAAGCTTTCTTT.

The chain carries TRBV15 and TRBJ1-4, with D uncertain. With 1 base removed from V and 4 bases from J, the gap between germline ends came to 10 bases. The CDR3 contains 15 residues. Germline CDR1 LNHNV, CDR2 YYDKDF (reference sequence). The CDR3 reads CATSRAGRVNEKLFF. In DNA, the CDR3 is TGTGCCACCAGCAGAGCGGGGAGGGTTAATGAAAAACTGTTTTTT.

CDR3 DNA sequence: TGTGCCAGCAGCGTTGTGAGCGGGGGGGACTCTAGCACAGATACGCAGTATTTT. This translates into CASSVVSGGDSSTDTQYF. V and J are TRBV9 and TRBJ2-3; 10 bases align to TRBD2. This CDR3 region has 18 residues. Germline-derived CDR1 and CDR2 are SGDLS and YYNGEE. The junction had 9 bases not matched to a gene; V was cut back by 2 bases and J by 0 bases.

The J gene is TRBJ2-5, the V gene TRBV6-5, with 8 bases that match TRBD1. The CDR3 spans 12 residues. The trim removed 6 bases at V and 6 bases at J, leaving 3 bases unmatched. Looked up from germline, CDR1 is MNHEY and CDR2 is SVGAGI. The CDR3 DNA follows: TGTGCCAGCAGGACAGGGGAACAGACCCAGTACTTC. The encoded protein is CASRTGEQTQYF.

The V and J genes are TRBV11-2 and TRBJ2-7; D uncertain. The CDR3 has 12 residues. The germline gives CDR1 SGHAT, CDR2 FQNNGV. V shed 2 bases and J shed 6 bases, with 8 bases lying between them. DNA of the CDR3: TGTGCCAGCAGCTTAAGTCGGTTCGAGCAGTACTTC. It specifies CASSLSRFEQYF.

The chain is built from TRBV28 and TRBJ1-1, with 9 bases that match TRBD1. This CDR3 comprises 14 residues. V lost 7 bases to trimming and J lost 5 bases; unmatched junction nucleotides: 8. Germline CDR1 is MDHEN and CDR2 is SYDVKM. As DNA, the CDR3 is TGTGCCAGCACCAGGGGACAGGGAGGAACTGAAGCTTTCTTT. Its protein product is CASTRGQGGTEAFF.

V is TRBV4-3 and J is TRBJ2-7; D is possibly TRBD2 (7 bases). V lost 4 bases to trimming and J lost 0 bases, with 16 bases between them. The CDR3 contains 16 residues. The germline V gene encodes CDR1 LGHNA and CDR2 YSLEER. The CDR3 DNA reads TGCGCCAGCAGCCGAGGGGGGGCCGCGAGCTCCTACGAGCAGTACTTC. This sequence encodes CASSRGGAASSYEQYF.

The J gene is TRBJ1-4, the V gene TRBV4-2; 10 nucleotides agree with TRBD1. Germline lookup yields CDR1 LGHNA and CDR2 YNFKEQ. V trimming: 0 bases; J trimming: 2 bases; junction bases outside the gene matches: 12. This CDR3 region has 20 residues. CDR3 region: CASSQDRSGTGVGTNEKLFF. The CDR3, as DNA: TGTGCCAGCAGCCAAGATCGGTCCGGGACAGGGGTCGGGACTAATGAAAAACTGTTTTTT.

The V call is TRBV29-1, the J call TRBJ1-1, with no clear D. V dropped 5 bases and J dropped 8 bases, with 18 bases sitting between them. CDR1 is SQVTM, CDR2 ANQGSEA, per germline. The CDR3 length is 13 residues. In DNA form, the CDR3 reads TGCAGCGTTCCGAGTAAGGGCAGCCCCGAAGCTTTCTTT. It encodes CSVPSKGSPEAFF. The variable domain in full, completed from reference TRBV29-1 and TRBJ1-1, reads SAVISQKPSRDICQRGTSLTIQCQVDSQVTMMFWYRQQPGQSLTLIATANQGSEATYESGFVIDKFPISRPNLTFSTLTVSNMSPEDSSIYLCSVPSKGSPEAFFGQGTRLTVV.

The DNA for the CDR3 is TGTGCCAGCAGCTTAGAGGGACAGCGCCCTGCCTACGAGCAGTACTTC. Translated: CASSLEGQRPAYEQYF. The rearrangement joins TRBV7-9 to TRBJ2-7; 7 bases align to TRBD1. The CDR3 has 16 amino acids. Trimming at V came to 1 base and at J to 2 bases, leaving 8 bases not matched to a gene. Germline V CDR1 and CDR2: SEHNR, FQNEAQ (reference sequence).

The CDR3 is CASTVRVSKYNEQFF. CDR3 in DNA: TGTGCCAGCACCGTCCGTGTGTCGAAATACAATGAGCAGTTCTTC. The chain carries TRBV11-2 and TRBJ2-1; no definite D call. Looked up from germline, CDR1 is SGHAT and CDR2 is FQNNGV. V lost 7 bases and J 4 bases, leaving 17 bases between the germline ends. There are 15 residues in the CDR3.

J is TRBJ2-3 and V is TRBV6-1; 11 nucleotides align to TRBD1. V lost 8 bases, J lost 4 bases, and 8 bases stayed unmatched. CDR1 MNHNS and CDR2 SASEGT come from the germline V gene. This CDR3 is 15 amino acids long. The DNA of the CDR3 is TGTGCCAGCGTTCGGGACAGGGGGTTCGCAGATACGCAGTATTTT. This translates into CASVRDRGFADTQYF.

CDR3 region: CASSFLVSGEQFF. Written as DNA, the CDR3 is TGTGCCAGCAGCTTTCTCGTCTCCGGTGAGCAGTTCTTC. The chain carries TRBV11-3 and TRBJ2-1; D unresolved. Germline V gene data show CDR1 as SGHNT and CDR2 as YENEEA. V gave up 3 bases and J gave up 9 bases, with 12 bases separating them. The CDR3 extends over 13 amino acids.

CDR3 bases: TGTGCCAGCAGCCCCTCTCGGGGACAGGGGGCGTATGAGCAGTTCTTC. Its protein is CASSPSRGQGAYEQFF. V and J are TRBV7-2 and TRBJ2-1; 12 nucleotides align to TRBD1. The V segment lost 5 bases and the J segment 8 bases; nucleotides outside the gene matches: 10. Looked up from germline, CDR1 is SGHTA and CDR2 is FQGNSA. The CDR3 is made up of 16 amino acids.

The CDR3 protein is CASSLTVNYGYTF. As DNA, the CDR3 is TGCGCCAGCAGCTTGACAGTAAACTATGGCTACACCTTC. The rearrangement links TRBV5-1 to TRBJ1-2; D is ambiguous. The CDR3 covers 13 residues. Trimming took 1 base from V and 2 from J, leaving 6 bases between them. From germline, CDR1 is SGHRS and CDR2 YFSETQ.

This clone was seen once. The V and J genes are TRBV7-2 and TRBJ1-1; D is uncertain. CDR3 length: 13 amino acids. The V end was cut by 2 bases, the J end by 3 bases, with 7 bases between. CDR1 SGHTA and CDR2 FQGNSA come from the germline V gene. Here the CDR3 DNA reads TGTGCCAGCAGCTTATTTGCGGACACTGAAGCTTTCTTT. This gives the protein CASSLFADTEAFF.

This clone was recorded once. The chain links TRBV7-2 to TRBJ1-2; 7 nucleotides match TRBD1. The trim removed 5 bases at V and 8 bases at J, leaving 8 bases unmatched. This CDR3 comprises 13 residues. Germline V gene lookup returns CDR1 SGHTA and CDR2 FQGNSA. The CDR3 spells CASSQGTAGGYTF. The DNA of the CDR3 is TGTGCCAGCAGCCAAGGGACAGCCGGAGGCTACACCTTC.

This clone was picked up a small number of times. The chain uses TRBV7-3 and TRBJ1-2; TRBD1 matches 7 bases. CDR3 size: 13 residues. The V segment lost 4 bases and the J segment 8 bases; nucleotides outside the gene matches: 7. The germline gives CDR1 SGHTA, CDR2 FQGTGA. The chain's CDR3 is CASSSPGGRGYTF. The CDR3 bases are TGTGCCAGCAGCTCCCCAGGGGGGAGAGGCTACACCTTC.

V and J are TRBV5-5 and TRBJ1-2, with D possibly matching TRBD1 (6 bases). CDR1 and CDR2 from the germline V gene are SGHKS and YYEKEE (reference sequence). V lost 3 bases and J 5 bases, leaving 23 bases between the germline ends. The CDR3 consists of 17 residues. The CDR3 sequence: CASSSTYGTPLGYGYTF. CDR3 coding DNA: TGTGCCAGCAGCTCAACCTACGGGACACCTTTGGGATATGGCTACACCTTC.

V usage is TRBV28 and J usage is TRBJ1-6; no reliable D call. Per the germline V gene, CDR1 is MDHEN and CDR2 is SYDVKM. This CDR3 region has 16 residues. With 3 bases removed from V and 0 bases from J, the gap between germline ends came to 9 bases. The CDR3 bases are TGTGCCAGCAGTTTTAGCACGAGCTCCTATAATTCACCCCTCCACTTT. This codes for CASSFSTSSYNSPLHF.

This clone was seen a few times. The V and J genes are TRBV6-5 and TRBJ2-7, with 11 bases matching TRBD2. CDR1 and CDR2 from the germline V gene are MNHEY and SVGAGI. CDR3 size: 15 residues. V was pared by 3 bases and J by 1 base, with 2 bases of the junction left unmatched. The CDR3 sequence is CASSYSGGASYEQYF. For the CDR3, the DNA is TGTGCCAGCAGTTATAGCGGGGGGGCTTCCTACGAGCAGTACTTC.

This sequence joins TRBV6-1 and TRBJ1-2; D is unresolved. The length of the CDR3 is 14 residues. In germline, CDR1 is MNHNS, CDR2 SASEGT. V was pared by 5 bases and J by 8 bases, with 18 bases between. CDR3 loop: CASSTPQTTGGYTF. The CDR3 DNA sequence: TGTGCCAGCAGTACCCCCCAGACGACGGGGGGCTACACCTTC.

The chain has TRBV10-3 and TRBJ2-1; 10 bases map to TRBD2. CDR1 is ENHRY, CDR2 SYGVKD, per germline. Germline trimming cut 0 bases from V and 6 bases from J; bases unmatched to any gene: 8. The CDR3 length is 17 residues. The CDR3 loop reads CAISESRVSSGGNEQFF. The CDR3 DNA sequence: TGTGCCATCAGTGAGTCGAGGGTGTCTAGCGGGGGCAATGAGCAGTTCTTC.

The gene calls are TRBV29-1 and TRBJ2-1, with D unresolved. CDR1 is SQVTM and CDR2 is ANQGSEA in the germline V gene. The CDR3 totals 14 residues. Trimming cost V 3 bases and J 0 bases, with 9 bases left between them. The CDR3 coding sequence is TGCAGCGTTGACTACGCCTTCTCCTACAATGAGCAGTTCTTC. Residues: CSVDYAFSYNEQFF.

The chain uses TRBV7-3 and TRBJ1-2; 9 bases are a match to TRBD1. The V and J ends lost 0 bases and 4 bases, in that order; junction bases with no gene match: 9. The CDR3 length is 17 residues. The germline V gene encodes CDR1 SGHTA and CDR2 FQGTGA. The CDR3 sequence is CASSLTARTDRGYGYTF. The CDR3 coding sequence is TGTGCCAGCAGCTTAACGGCCCGGACGGACAGGGGCTATGGCTACACCTTC.